This is a list of T cell receptor beta chains from one sample in a study of Tregs in tolerant kidney transplant recipients. Clones were sequenced by immunoSEQ multiplex PCR, and TCRdb holds only the in-frame ones, with some missing. The sample holds fewer than 100,000 clones, around 90% seen once. The input for sequencing was Tregs from blood, taken before the transplant. The receptors were sampled from a human donor who received a combined kidney and bone marrow transplant. CDR3s include the opening cysteine and the closing phenylalanine or tryptophan. A D gene is named only where the DNA matches it firmly. Size is omitted from some rows. Given values are once, few, many or a class for expanded clones.

D gene,V gene,clone size,J gene,CDR3 protein,CDR3 DNA
NA,TRBV30,NA,TRBJ1-1,CAWSVLGPAEAFF,TGTGCCTGGAGTGTATTGGGGCCCGCTGAAGCTTTCTTT
NA,TRBV28,NA,TRBJ1-2,CASSIGRGYSYGYTF,TGTGCCAGCAGCATCGGCAGGGGTTATAGCTATGGCTACACCTTC
NA,TRBV28,NA,TRBJ1-2,CASSPDRSYGYTF,TGTGCCAGCAGTCCAGACAGGAGCTATGGCTACACCTTC
NA,TRBV18,NA,TRBJ1-1,CASSSLSGGTEAFF,TGTGCCAGCTCATCGCTGTCGGGTGGGACTGAAGCTTTCTTT
NA,TRBV7-2,NA,TRBJ1-3,CASSVLNTIYF,TGTGCCAGCAGCGTCCTAAACACCATATATTTT
TRBD2,TRBV18,NA,TRBJ2-1,CASSPQLAGAGEQFF,TGTGCCAGCTCACCCCAACTAGCGGGAGCGGGGGAGCAGTTCTTC
NA,TRBV18,NA,TRBJ2-7,CASSPPRVYEQYF,TGTGCCAGCTCACCACCGCGAGTGTACGAGCAGTACTTC
NA,TRBV11-2,NA,TRBJ2-2,CASSFSKNTGELFF,TGTGCCAGCAGCTTCTCCAAGAACACCGGGGAGCTGTTTTTT
NA,TRBV6-1,NA,TRBJ1-4,CASSAQEATNEKLFF,TGTGCCAGCAGTGCCCAGGAGGCAACTAATGAAAAACTGTTTTTT
NA,TRBV7-7,NA,TRBJ1-4,CASSLRDTEKLFF,TGTGCCAGCAGCCTCCGGGACACCGAAAAACTGTTTTTT
NA,TRBV18,NA,TRBJ1-5,CASSPLRNQPQHF,TGTGCCAGCTCACCACTAAGAAATCAGCCCCAGCATTTT
TRBD2,TRBV27,once,TRBJ2-1,CASSLPGTSNNEQFF,TGTGCCAGCAGTCTTCCCGGGACTAGTAACAATGAGCAGTTCTTC
TRBD1,TRBV7-2,NA,TRBJ2-7,CASSSGLRTGSYEQYF,TGTGCCAGCAGCTCAGGTCTCAGGACAGGGAGCTACGAGCAGTACTTC
NA,TRBV29-1,NA,TRBJ1-4,CSVAPSTTNEKLFF,TGCAGCGTAGCCCCGTCTACAACTAATGAAAAACTGTTTTTT
TRBD1,TRBV5-1,NA,TRBJ2-5,CASSSQALQGIETQYF,TGCGCCAGCAGCTCCCAAGCCTTACAGGGGATCGAGACCCAGTACTTC
TRBD1,TRBV6-1,NA,TRBJ1-2,CASSPTGGTRAGYTF,TGTGCCAGCAGTCCCACAGGGGGCACCCGCGCGGGCTACACCTTC
TRBD2,TRBV5-1,NA,TRBJ2-7,CASSWTSGAYEQYF,TGCGCCAGCAGCTGGACTAGCGGTGCCTACGAGCAGTACTTC
NA,TRBV7-9,once,TRBJ1-1,CASSLAPLSTEAFF,TGTGCCAGCAGCTTAGCGCCCCTAAGTACTGAAGCTTTCTTT
NA,TRBV5-1,NA,TRBJ2-1,CASSLMELGFDEQFF,TGCGCCAGCAGCTTGATGGAGTTGGGGTTTGATGAGCAGTTCTTC
NA,TRBV5-1,NA,TRBJ1-1,CASSLGQHMNTEAFF,TGCGCCAGCAGCTTGGGACAACATATGAACACTGAAGCTTTCTTT
TRBD1,TRBV5-1,NA,TRBJ2-7,CASRRGTGTYEQYF,TGCGCCAGCAGGCGCGGGACAGGGACCTACGAGCAGTACTTC
NA,TRBV7-2,NA,TRBJ2-2,CASSLQGPPGELFF,TGTGCCAGCAGTCTACAGGGTCCCCCCGGGGAGCTGTTTTTT
NA,TRBV28,NA,TRBJ2-2,CASSSPGSLFAGELFF,TGTGCCAGCAGTTCCCCAGGGAGTCTATTCGCCGGGGAGCTGTTTTTT
NA,TRBV18,once,TRBJ1-2,CASSREQNYGYTF,TGTGCCAGCTCCCGGGAACAAAACTATGGCTACACCTTC
NA,TRBV18,NA,TRBJ1-2,CASTSGHSYGYTF,TGTGCCAGCACTTCAGGACACAGCTATGGCTACACCTTC
TRBD1,TRBV2,NA,TRBJ1-5,CASSETDRGPQHF,TGTGCCAGCAGTGAAACCGACAGGGGGCCCCAGCATTTT
NA,TRBV30,NA,TRBJ1-3,CAWQTSGNTIYF,TGTGCCTGGCAAACGTCTGGAAACACCATATATTTT
NA,TRBV11-2,NA,TRBJ2-1,CASSNPVGNEQFF,TGTGCCAGCAGCAATCCGGTGGGGAATGAGCAGTTCTTC
TRBD2,TRBV7-2,once,TRBJ2-1,CASSLGLAGYNEQFF,TGTGCCAGCAGCTTAGGTCTAGCGGGATACAATGAGCAGTTCTTC
NA,TRBV6-1,NA,TRBJ2-7,CASRQNRYEQYF,TGTGCCAGCAGGCAGAATCGCTACGAGCAGTACTTC
TRBD1,TRBV28,NA,TRBJ1-5,CASSFGTGRHQPQHF,TGTGCCAGCAGTTTTGGGACAGGGCGTCATCAGCCCCAGCATTTT
NA,TRBV9,NA,TRBJ2-2,CASSVGTHGELFF,TGTGCCAGCAGCGTAGGGACCCACGGGGAGCTGTTTTTT
NA,TRBV27,NA,TRBJ1-1,CASGEQVSEAFF,TGTGCCAGCGGGGAGCAGGTCTCGGAAGCTTTCTTT
TRBD1,TRBV29-1,NA,TRBJ1-2,CSVNRGDGYTF,TGCAGCGTTAACAGGGGTGATGGCTACACCTTC
TRBD1,TRBV29-1,NA,TRBJ1-1,CSVARQGGVNTEAFF,TGCAGCGTTGCAAGACAGGGAGGGGTGAACACTGAAGCTTTCTTT
NA,TRBV28,NA,TRBJ2-7,CASSATRDEQYF,TGTGCCAGCAGTGCCACTAGAGATGAGCAGTACTTC
NA,TRBV9,few,TRBJ1-4,CASSRRGEKLFF,TGTGCCAGCAGCCGGCGAGGGGAAAAACTGTTTTTT
NA,TRBV5-1,NA,TRBJ1-5,CASSPGGNQPQHF,TGCGCCAGCAGTCCGGGGGGCAATCAGCCCCAGCATTTT
TRBD1,TRBV5-1,NA,TRBJ2-3,CASSLETGGTDTQYF,TGCGCCAGCAGCTTGGAGACAGGGGGCACAGATACGCAGTATTTT
NA,TRBV29-1,NA,TRBJ2-7,CSVEDMEGYEQYF,TGCAGCGTTGAAGATATGGAGGGCTACGAGCAGTACTTC
NA,TRBV2,once,TRBJ1-4,CASSEWMSEKLFF,TGTGCCAGCAGTGAATGGATGAGTGAAAAACTGTTTTTT
NA,TRBV28,NA,TRBJ1-1,CASSSHQVRDTEAFF,TGTGCCAGCAGTTCCCACCAGGTTAGGGACACTGAAGCTTTCTTT
TRBD1,TRBV28,NA,TRBJ2-6,CASSLSGTGYTGANVLTF,TGTGCCAGCAGTTTATCCGGGACAGGGTATACTGGGGCCAACGTCCTGACTTTC
NA,TRBV4-3,NA,TRBJ1-3,CASSQAVGSAGNTIYF,TGCGCCAGCAGCCAAGCAGTCGGGTCCGCCGGAAACACCATATATTTT
TRBD1,TRBV4-3,NA,TRBJ2-1,CASSSRQGSYNEQFF,TGCGCCAGCAGCTCCCGACAGGGGTCCTACAATGAGCAGTTCTTC
NA,TRBV20-1,NA,TRBJ1-1,CSAREGGEAFF,TGCAGTGCTAGAGAGGGCGGTGAAGCTTTCTTT
TRBD2,TRBV5-1,NA,TRBJ2-2,CASSLILAGNTGELFF,TGCGCCAGCAGCTTGATACTAGCGGGGAACACCGGGGAGCTGTTTTTT
TRBD2,TRBV5-1,NA,TRBJ2-1,CASSFIAGGPLYNEQFF,TGCGCCAGCAGTTTTATAGCGGGAGGGCCGTTGTACAATGAGCAGTTCTTC
NA,TRBV5-4,NA,TRBJ2-1,CASSLDPPSYNEQFF,TGTGCCAGCAGCTTGGACCCGCCCTCCTACAATGAGCAGTTCTTC
NA,TRBV28,NA,TRBJ1-5,CAGGYGQGGQPQHF,TGTGCCGGGGGATATGGGCAGGGAGGTCAGCCCCAGCATTTT
TRBD2,TRBV7-2,NA,TRBJ2-3,CASSLGGTSGTDTQYF,TGTGCCAGCAGCTTAGGGGGGACTAGCGGCACAGATACGCAGTATTTT
TRBD2,TRBV2,NA,TRBJ2-1,CASRAGGNEQFF,TGTGCCAGCAGGGCGGGGGGCAATGAGCAGTTCTTC
NA,TRBV27,NA,TRBJ2-5,CASSLGETQYF,TGTGCCAGCAGTTTAGGGGAGACCCAGTACTTC
NA,TRBV19,NA,TRBJ1-1,CASSLRGANTEAFF,TGTGCCAGTAGTCTAAGGGGGGCGAACACTGAAGCTTTCTTT
NA,TRBV9,NA,TRBJ2-5,CASSVTFQETQYF,TGTGCCAGCAGCGTAACCTTCCAAGAGACCCAGTACTTC
NA,TRBV19,NA,TRBJ2-7,CASSIDWWGDEQYF,TGTGCCAGTAGTATAGATTGGTGGGGCGACGAGCAGTACTTC
TRBD1,TRBV19,NA,TRBJ1-5,CASSIGTGYSNQPQHF,TGTGCCAGTAGTATAGGGACAGGCTATAGCAATCAGCCCCAGCATTTT